The next 22 T cell receptor beta chains were all read from a single sample in a study of T-cell reconstitution after alpha-beta-depleted transplantation in children. Unique molecular identifiers tagged the TCRbeta library. Using its own MiXCR run on the PCR reads, TCRdb lists one record per CDR3 protein. The data contain more than 200,000 distinct CDR3 sequences, more than 20% of them singletons. The source was PBMCs, collected before TCRalphabeta/CD19-depleted stem cell transplant. The source is a girl aged 2-15 years with Fanconi anemia, due to receive a stem cell transplant.

This clonotype was found many times. The CDR3 loop is CASSQGEGRHYEQYF. CDR3 sequence (DNA): TGTGCCAGCAGCCAAGGAGAGGGACGCCACTACGAGCAGTACTTC. The V call is TRBV4-2, the J call TRBJ2-7; either TRBD1 or TRBD2 may supply D (5 bases each). This CDR3 comprises 15 residues. Looked up from germline, CDR1 is LGHNA and CDR2 is YNFKEQ. The V end lost 1 base, the J end lost 3 bases, and 13 bases lay between the germline ends.

This clonotype was observed at least ten times. The chain recombines TRBV15 with TRBJ2-7; 7 bases align to TRBD1. The CDR3 is made up of 16 amino acids. CDR1 LNHNV and CDR2 YYDKDF come from the germline V gene (reference sequence). Trimming at V came to 5 bases and at J to 3 bases, leaving 13 bases not matched to a gene. The DNA of the CDR3 is TGTGCCACCAGCGAAGACGGACAGGCCTTCCTCTACGAGCAGTACTTC. Translating it yields CATSEDGQAFLYEQYF.

This clonotype was seen a few times. This sequence joins TRBV20-1 and TRBJ2-7, with D perhaps TRBD1 (6 bases). Germline loops: CDR1 DFQATT, CDR2 SNEGSKA (reference sequence). The CDR3 loop spans 13 amino acids. V was pared by 6 bases and J by 2 bases, with 14 bases between. CDR3 residues: CSATGYGTYEQYF. Here the CDR3 DNA reads TGCAGTGCAACAGGGTACGGGACCTACGAGCAGTACTTC.

The chain uses TRBV20-1 and TRBJ2-5; perhaps D is TRBD1 or TRBD2 (5 bases each). The CDR3 is 12 amino acids. The germline V gene has CDR1 DFQATT and CDR2 SNEGSKA (reference sequence). With 2 bases removed from V and 4 bases from J, the gap between germline ends came to 8 bases. The CDR3 DNA reads as TGCAGTGCTAGACCCGGGGCAGAGACCCAGTACTTC. This translates into CSARPGAETQYF.

This clonotype was detected only a few times. The chain recombines TRBV28 with TRBJ2-7, with unresolved D. Per the germline V gene, CDR1 is MDHEN and CDR2 is SYDVKM. V lost 6 bases and J 3 bases, leaving 9 bases between the germline ends. This CDR3 spans 12 amino acids. In DNA form, the CDR3 reads TGTGCCAGCAGGGTCCAAAACTACGAGCAGTACTTC. Translating gives CASRVQNYEQYF.

This clonotype was recorded many times. This chain uses TRBV20-1 with TRBJ1-2, with D tentatively TRBD1 (6 bases). Germline CDR1 reads DFQATT; CDR2 reads SNEGSKA (reference sequence). The CDR3 runs to 13 residues. Trimming removed 6 bases from V and 4 bases from J, with 15 bases in between. CDR3 in DNA: TGCAGTGCCCGGAACAGGGAAACCTATGGCTACACCTTC. Translation: CSARNRETYGYTF.

This clonotype showed up just a few times. CDR3 protein: CASSQELARGNNEQFF. In DNA form, the CDR3 reads TGTGCCAGCAGCCAAGAATTAGCGCGGGGCAACAATGAGCAGTTCTTC. The rearrangement uses TRBV4-2 and TRBJ2-1; TRBD2 is a possible D gene (6 bases). In germline, CDR1 is LGHNA, CDR2 YNFKEQ. The CDR3 has 16 residues. Trimming pared 0 bases from V and 5 bases from J, leaving 14 bases between.

This clonotype turned up a few times. The chain joins TRBV15 to TRBJ1-2; 8 bases match TRBD1. Losses at the gene ends were 3 bases for V and 3 bases for J; bases not matched to a gene: 9. Germline lookup yields CDR1 LNHNV and CDR2 YYDKDF (reference sequence). The CDR3 spans 16 residues. The CDR3 spells CATSSPKDRVYYGYTF. For the CDR3, the DNA is TGTGCCACCAGCAGCCCTAAGGACAGGGTGTACTATGGCTACACCTTC.

This clonotype was recorded a few times. J is TRBJ2-7 and V is TRBV5-1; D is unclear. CDR3 size: 15 residues. Germline CDR1 and CDR2: SGHRS and YFSETQ. V was clipped by 0 bases and J by 1 base, with 11 bases between them. The CDR3 nucleotides read TGCGCCAGCAGCTTGGTTCCCAGTGGGTCCTACGAGCAGTACTTC. Translated, it gives CASSLVPSGSYEQYF. The full variable domain, its missing parts supplied by reference TRBV5-1 and TRBJ2-7, is KAGVTQTPRYLIKTRGQQVTLSCSPISGHRSVSWYQQTPGQGLQFLFEYFSETQRNKGNFPGRFSGRQFSNSRSEMNVSTLELGDSALYLCASSLVPSGSYEQYFGPGTRLTVT.

V and J are TRBV4-2 and TRBJ2-2; D gene uncertain. The CDR3 runs to 18 residues. Per the germline V gene, CDR1 is LGHNA and CDR2 is YNFKEQ. The V gene lost 1 base and the J gene lost 0 bases, with 15 bases spanning the gap. CDR3 sequence reads: CASSQGPDPPANTGELFF. CDR3 coding DNA: TGTGCCAGCAGCCAAGGACCAGACCCGCCCGCGAACACCGGGGAGCTGTTTTTT.

This clonotype was seen a handful of times. The chain employs TRBV5-1 and TRBJ2-5, with no clear D. The germline V and J ends were trimmed by 0 bases and 1 base, with 10 bases remaining between them. The CDR3 length is 15 residues. The germline V gene has CDR1 SGHRS and CDR2 YFSETQ. CDR3 in DNA: TGCGCCAGCAGCTTGGTACCGCCTACCCAAGAGACCCAGTACTTC. Encoded protein: CASSLVPPTQETQYF.

This clonotype was seen many times. The V call is TRBV12-3 or TRBV12-4, the J call TRBJ1-1; 9 bases are shared with TRBD1. This CDR3 comprises 14 residues. With V trimmed by 6 bases and J by 6 bases, 8 bases remained unmatched. CDR3 in DNA: TGTGCCAGCAGGGTACAGGGGGCGTTGGCTGAAGCTTTCTTT. Translated, it gives CASRVQGALAEAFF.

This clonotype was picked up a small number of times. The rearrangement uses TRBV24-1 and TRBJ2-2, with 9 positions matching TRBD1. Looked up from germline, CDR1 is KGHDR and CDR2 is SFDVKD. This CDR3 is 14 amino acids long. With 7 bases clipped from V and 5 bases from J, the junction kept 4 bases outside the gene matches. CDR3 in DNA: TGTGCCACCAGACGGACAGGGGATACCGGGGAGCTGTTTTTT. This codes for CATRRTGDTGELFF.

The table lists this clonotype with many counts. The chain links TRBV20-1 to TRBJ1-4; D is unresolved. Trimming left V 0 bases short and J 8 bases short, with 13 bases between. The length of the CDR3 is 14 residues. The germline V gene encodes CDR1 DFQATT and CDR2 SNEGSKA (reference sequence). CDR3 coding DNA: TGCAGTGCTAGAGATCCGGCTCTTCCGGAAAAACTGTTTTTT. Its translation is CSARDPALPEKLFF.

This clonotype was detected a few times. The chain employs TRBV29-1 and TRBJ2-3; TRBD1 might be the D (6 bases). This CDR3 contains 14 residues. Germline V gives CDR1 SQVTM, CDR2 ANQGSEA. The ends were cut back, 4 bases at V and 3 bases at J, with 14 bases in the middle. In DNA form, the CDR3 reads TGCAGCGTTGTACGGACAGCGTTAACAGATACGCAGTATTTT. Amino acids: CSVVRTALTDTQYF.

This clonotype was counted only a few times. The rearrangement links TRBV3-1 to TRBJ2-1; D is tentatively TRBD1 or TRBD2 (5 bases each). V was trimmed by 3 bases and J by 10 bases, leaving 7 bases between them. The CDR3 is 11 residues long. Germline-derived CDR1 and CDR2 are LGHDT and YNNKEL (reference sequence). CDR3 bases: TGTGCCAGCAGCCATCGGGGCGAGCAGTTCTTC. Amino acid sequence: CASSHRGEQFF.

The genes are TRBV5-1 and TRBJ2-1; TRBD2 agrees at 14 bases. This CDR3 is built from 17 residues. The ends lost 4 bases at V and 9 bases at J; junction bases unmatched: 12. The germline V gene encodes CDR1 SGHRS and CDR2 YFSETQ. The CDR3 loop is CASSPPGLAGGKVEQFF. The CDR3 coding sequence is TGCGCCAGCAGCCCACCCGGACTAGCGGGAGGTAAGGTTGAGCAGTTCTTC.

This clonotype was observed many times. This chain connects TRBV20-1 to TRBJ2-7; maybe TRBD2 (5 bases). V was cut by 1 base and J by 3 bases, with 10 bases left in between. The CDR3 loop spans 13 amino acids. Germline CDR1 reads DFQATT; CDR2 reads SNEGSKA (reference sequence). The CDR3 loop reads CSARVSSNYEQYF. CDR3 coding DNA: TGCAGTGCTAGAGTATCTAGCAACTACGAGCAGTACTTC.

This sequence joins TRBV7-2 and TRBJ2-1, with 9 bases matching TRBD2. Germline CDR1 reads SGHTA; CDR2 reads FQGNSA. This CDR3 has 21 amino acids. Trimming removed 0 bases from V and 9 bases from J; junction bases left unmatched: 24. The CDR3 is CASSLALTGKDNSGRSSEQFF. The CDR3 DNA is TGTGCCAGCAGCTTAGCCCTGACAGGGAAGGACAATAGCGGGAGATCGAGTGAGCAGTTCTTC.

The V and J genes are TRBV5-1 and TRBJ2-1, with 12 bases matching TRBD2. J gave up 0 bases and V 3 bases, and 13 bases lay outside the gene matches. The CDR3 runs 20 residues. CDR1 SGHRS and CDR2 YFSETQ come from the germline V gene. The CDR3 loop is CASSSWALAGGRSSYNEQFF. CDR3 DNA: TGCGCCAGCAGCTCCTGGGCCCTAGCGGGGGGGAGAAGCTCCTACAATGAGCAGTTCTTC.

This clonotype was detected many times. The rearrangement joins TRBV28 to TRBJ2-1; weak D call: TRBD2 (6 bases). Trimming pared 3 bases from V and 3 bases from J, leaving 18 bases between. This CDR3 has 17 residues. The germline V gene encodes CDR1 MDHEN and CDR2 SYDVKM. CDR3 protein: CASSLFLARRGYNEQFF. CDR3 bases: TGTGCCAGCAGTTTGTTTCTAGCGCGGCGGGGCTACAATGAGCAGTTCTTC.

This clonotype has more than one count but fewer than ten. The rearrangement joins TRBV5-1 to TRBJ2-3; TRBD1 is a possible D gene (7 bases). The CDR3 is 15 residues long. The germline V gene encodes CDR1 SGHRS and CDR2 YFSETQ. V shed 0 bases and J shed 4 bases, with 12 bases lying between them. As DNA, the CDR3 is TGCGCCAGCAGCTTGGGACAGGGAGGCGCAGATACGCAGTATTTT. Translating gives CASSLGQGGADTQYF. Together with reference TRBV5-1 and TRBJ2-3, the CDR3 gives the full variable domain: KAGVTQTPRYLIKTRGQQVTLSCSPISGHRSVSWYQQTPGQGLQFLFEYFSETQRNKGNFPGRFSGRQFSNSRSEMNVSTLELGDSALYLCASSLGQGGADTQYFGPGTRLTVL.